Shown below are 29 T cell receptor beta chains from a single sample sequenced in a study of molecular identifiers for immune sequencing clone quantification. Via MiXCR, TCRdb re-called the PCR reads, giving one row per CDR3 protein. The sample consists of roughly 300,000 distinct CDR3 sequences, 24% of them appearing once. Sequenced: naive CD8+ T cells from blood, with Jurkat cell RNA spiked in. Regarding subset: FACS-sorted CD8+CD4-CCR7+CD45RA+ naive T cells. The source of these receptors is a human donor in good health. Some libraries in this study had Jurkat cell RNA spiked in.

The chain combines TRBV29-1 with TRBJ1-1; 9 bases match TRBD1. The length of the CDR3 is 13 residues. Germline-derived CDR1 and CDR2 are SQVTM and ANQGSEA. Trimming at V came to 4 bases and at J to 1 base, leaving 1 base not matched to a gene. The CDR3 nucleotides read TGCAGCGTTGTGGGACAGGGGAACACTGAAGCTTTCTTT. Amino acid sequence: CSVVGQGNTEAFF.

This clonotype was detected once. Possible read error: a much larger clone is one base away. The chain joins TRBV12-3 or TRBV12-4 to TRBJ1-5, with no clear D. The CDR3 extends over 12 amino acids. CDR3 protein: CASSLGAQPQQF. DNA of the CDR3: TGTGCCAGCAGTTTAGGAGCCCAGCCCCAGCAGTTT.

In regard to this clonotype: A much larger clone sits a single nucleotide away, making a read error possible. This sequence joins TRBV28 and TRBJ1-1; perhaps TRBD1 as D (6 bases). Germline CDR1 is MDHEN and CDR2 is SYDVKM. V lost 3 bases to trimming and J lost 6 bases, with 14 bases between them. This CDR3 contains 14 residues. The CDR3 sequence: CASSLTGRGAEAFF. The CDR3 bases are TGTGCCAGCAGTTTGACGGGGAGGGGGGCTGAAGCTTTCTTT. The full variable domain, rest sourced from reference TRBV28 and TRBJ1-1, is DVKVTQSSRYLVKRTGEKVFLECVQDMDHENMFWYRQDPGLGLRLIYFSYDVKMKEKGDIPEGYSVSREKKERFSLILESASTNQTSMYLCASSLTGRGAEAFFGQGTRLTVV.

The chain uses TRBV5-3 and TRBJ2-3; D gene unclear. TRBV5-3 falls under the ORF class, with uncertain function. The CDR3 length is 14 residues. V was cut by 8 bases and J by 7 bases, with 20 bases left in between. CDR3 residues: CASSETGAAHTQYF. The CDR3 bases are TGTGCCAGCAGCGAAACGGGCGCAGCACATACGCAGTATTTT.

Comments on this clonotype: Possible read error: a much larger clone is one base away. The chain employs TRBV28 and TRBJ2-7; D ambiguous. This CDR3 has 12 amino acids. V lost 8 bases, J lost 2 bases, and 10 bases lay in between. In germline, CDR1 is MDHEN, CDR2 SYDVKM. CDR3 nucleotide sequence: TGTGCCAGCGGTCCCTCACCCTACGAGCAGTACTTC. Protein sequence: CASGPSPYEQYF.

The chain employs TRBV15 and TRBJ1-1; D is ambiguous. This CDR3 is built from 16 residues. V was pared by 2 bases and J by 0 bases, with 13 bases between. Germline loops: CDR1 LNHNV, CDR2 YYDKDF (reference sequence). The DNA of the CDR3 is TGTGCCACCAGCAGAAATCGCGGCATTATGAACACTGAAGCTTTCTTT. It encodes CATSRNRGIMNTEAFF.

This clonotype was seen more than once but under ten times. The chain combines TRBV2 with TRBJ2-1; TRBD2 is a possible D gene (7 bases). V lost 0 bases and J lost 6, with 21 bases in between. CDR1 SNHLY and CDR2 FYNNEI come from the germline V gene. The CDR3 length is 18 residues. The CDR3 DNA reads TGTGCCAGCAGTGAAGCCCATTTCGGTCCGGGGGGCTTCAATGAGCAGTTCTTC. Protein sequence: CASSEAHFGPGGFNEQFF.

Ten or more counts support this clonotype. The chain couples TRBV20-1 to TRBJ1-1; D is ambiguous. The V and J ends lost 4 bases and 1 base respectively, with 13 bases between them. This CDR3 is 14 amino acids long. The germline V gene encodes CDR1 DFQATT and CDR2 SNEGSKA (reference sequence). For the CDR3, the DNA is TGCAGTGCTACCTTTAGGACCGAGAACACTGAAGCTTTCTTT. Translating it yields CSATFRTENTEAFF.

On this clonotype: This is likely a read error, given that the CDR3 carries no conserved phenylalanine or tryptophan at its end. The CDR3 nucleotides read TGTGCCAGCGGACAGGGGTCTGGGGCCAACGTCCTGACTTCC. Protein sequence: CASGQGSGANVLTS. The chain couples TRBV28 to TRBJ2-6, with 9 bases aligning to TRBD1. The V segment lost 8 bases and the J segment 1 base; nucleotides outside the gene matches: 0. Germline lookup yields CDR1 MDHEN and CDR2 SYDVKM. The CDR3 sequence is 14 residues long.

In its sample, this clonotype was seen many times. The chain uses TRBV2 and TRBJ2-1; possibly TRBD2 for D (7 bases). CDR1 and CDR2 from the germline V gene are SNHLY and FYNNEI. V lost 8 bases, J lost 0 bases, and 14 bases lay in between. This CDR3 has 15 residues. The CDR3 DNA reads TGTGCCAGCCAGACGGGGGGCAGCTCCTACAATGAGCAGTTCTTC. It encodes CASQTGGSSYNEQFF.

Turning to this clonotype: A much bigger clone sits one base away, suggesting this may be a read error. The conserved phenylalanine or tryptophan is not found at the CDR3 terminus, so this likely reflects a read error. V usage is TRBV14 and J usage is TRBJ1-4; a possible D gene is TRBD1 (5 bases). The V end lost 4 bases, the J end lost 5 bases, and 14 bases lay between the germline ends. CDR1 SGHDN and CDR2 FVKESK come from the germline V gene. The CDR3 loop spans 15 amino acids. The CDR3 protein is CASSLGAAVNEKLFC. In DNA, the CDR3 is TGTGCCAGCAGCCTTGGGGCAGCGGTAAATGAAAAACTGTTTTGT.

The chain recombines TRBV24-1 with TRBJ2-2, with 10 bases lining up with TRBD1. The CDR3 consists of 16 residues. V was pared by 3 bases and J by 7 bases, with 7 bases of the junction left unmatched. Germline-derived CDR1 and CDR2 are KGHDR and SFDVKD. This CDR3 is CATSDADRGLNGELFF. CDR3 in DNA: TGTGCCACCAGTGATGCAGACAGGGGGCTTAACGGGGAGCTGTTTTTT.

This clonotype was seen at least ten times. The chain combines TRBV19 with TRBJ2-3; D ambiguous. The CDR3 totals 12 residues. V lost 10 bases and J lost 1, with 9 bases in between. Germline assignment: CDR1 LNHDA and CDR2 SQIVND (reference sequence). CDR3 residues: CATGWGTDTQYF. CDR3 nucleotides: TGTGCCACCGGCTGGGGCACAGATACGCAGTATTTT.

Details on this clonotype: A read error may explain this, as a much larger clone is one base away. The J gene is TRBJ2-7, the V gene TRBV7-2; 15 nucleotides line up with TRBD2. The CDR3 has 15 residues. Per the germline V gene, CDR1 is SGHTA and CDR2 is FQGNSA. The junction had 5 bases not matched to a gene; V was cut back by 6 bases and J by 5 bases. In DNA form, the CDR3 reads TGTGCCAGCAGTTGGACTAGCGGGGGGGCCGACGAGCAGTACTTC. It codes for CASSWTSGGADEQYF.

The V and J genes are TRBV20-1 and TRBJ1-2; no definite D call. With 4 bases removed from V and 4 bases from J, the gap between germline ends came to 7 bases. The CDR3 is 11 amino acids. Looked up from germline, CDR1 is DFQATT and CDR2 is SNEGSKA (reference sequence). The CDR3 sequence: CSATDFYGYTF. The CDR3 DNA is TGCAGTGCTACTGATTTCTATGGCTACACCTTC.

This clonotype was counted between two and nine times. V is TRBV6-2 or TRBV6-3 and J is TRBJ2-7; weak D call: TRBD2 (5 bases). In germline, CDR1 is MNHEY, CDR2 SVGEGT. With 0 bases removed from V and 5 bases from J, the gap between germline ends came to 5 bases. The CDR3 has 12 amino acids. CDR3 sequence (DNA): TGTGCCAGCAGTTACTCGCGGGACGAGCAGTACTTC. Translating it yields CASSYSRDEQYF.

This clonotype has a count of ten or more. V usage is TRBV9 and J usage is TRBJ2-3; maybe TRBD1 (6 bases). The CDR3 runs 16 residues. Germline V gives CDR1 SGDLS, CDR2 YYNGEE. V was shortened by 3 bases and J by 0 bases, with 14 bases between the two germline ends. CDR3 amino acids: CASSGGRTPSTDTQYF. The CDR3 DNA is TGTGCCAGCAGCGGGGGGCGGACACCAAGCACAGATACGCAGTATTTT.

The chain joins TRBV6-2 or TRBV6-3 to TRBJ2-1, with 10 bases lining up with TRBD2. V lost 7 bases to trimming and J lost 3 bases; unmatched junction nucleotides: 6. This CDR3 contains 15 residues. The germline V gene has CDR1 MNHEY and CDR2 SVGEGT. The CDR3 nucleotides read TGTGCCAGCAAGGTCGGGACTAGCGTCTACAATGAGCAGTTCTTC. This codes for CASKVGTSVYNEQFF.

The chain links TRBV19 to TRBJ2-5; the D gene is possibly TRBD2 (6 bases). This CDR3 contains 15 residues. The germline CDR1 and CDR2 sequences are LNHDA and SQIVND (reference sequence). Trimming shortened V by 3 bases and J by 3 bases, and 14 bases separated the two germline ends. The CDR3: CASSIGGAFEETQYF. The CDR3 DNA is TGTGCCAGTAGTATTGGAGGGGCATTCGAAGAGACCCAGTACTTC.

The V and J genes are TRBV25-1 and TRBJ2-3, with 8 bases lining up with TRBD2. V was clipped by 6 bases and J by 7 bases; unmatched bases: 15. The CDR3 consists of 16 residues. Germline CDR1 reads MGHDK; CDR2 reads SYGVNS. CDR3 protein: CASRGGLVDRPNTQYF. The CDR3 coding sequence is TGTGCCAGCAGGGGGGGACTAGTCGACCGGCCGAATACGCAGTATTTT.

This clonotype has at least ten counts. CDR3 residues: CASSYSRGHNEQFF. In DNA, the CDR3 is TGTGCCAGCAGTTACTCGAGGGGCCACAATGAGCAGTTCTTC. V and J are TRBV6-5 and TRBJ2-1; tentatively, D is TRBD1 or TRBD2 (5 bases each). Germline CDR1 and CDR2: MNHEY and SVGAGI. V lost 0 bases to trimming and J lost 5 bases, with 8 bases between them. The CDR3 spans 14 residues.

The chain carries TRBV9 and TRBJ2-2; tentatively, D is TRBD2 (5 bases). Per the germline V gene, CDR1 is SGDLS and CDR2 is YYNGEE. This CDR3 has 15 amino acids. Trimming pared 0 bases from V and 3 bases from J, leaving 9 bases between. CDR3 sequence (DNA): TGTGCCAGCAGCGTAGAGGGAGCCGACACCGGGGAGCTGTTTTTT. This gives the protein CASSVEGADTGELFF.

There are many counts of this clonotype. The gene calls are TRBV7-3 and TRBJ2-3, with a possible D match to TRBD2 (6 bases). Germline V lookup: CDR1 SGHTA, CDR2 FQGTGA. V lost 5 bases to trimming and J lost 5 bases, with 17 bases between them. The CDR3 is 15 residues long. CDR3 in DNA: TGTGCCAGCAGCCCGACTTCTGGGGGAGGAGATACGCAGTATTTT. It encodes CASSPTSGGGDTQYF.

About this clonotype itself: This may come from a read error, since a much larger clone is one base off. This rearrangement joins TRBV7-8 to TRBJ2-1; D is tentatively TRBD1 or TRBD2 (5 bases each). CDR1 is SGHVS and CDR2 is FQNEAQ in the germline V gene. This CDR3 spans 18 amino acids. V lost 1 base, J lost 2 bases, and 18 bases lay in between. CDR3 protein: CASSLGYVGASPYNEQFF. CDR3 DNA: TGTGCCAGCAGCTTAGGGTATGTCGGGGCTAGCCCCTACAATGAGCAGTTCTTC.

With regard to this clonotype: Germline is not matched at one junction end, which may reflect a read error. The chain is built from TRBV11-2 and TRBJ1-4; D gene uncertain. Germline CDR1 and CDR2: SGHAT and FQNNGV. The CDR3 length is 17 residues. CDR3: CASSLLIGWSTDEKLSF. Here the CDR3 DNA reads TGTGCCAGCAGCTTACTAATAGGTTGGTCTACAGATGAAAAACTGTCTTTT. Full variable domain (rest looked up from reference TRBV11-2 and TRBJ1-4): EAGVAQSPRYKIIEKRQSVAFWCNPISGHATLYWYQQILGQGPKLLIQFQNNGVVDDSQLPKDRFSAERLKGVDSTLKIQPAKLEDSAVYLCASSLLIGWSTDEKLSFGSGTQLSVL.

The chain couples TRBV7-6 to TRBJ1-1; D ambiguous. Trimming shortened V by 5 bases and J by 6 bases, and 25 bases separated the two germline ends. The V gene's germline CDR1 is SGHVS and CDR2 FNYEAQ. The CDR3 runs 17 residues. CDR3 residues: CASSHLTELGVEAEAFF. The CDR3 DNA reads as TGTGCCAGCAGCCACTTGACGGAACTTGGAGTTGAGGCTGAAGCTTTCTTT.

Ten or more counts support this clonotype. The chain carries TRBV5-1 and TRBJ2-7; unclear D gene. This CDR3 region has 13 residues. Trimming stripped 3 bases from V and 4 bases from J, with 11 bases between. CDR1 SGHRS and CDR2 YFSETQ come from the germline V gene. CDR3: CASSWAEGYEQYF. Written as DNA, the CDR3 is TGCGCCAGCAGCTGGGCTGAAGGATACGAGCAGTACTTC.

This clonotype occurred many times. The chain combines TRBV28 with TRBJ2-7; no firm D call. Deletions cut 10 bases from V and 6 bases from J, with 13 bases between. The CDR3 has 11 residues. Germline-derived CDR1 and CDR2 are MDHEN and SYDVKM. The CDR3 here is CATTGSGEQYF. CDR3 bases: TGTGCCACTACGGGTTCTGGCGAGCAGTACTTC.

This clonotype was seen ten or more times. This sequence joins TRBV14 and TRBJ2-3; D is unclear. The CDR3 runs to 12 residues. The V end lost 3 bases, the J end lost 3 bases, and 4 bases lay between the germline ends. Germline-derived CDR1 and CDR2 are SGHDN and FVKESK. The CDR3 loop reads CASSQVTDTQYF. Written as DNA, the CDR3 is TGTGCCAGCAGCCAGGTTACAGATACGCAGTATTTT.